The rows below give T cell receptor beta chains drawn from one sample of a study of T cell responses to AZD1222 COVID-19 vaccine. Repertoires were generated with immunoSEQ multiplex PCR, while TCRdb's copy carries only in-frame clones and drops some. The sample has about 160,000 clones, about 90% seen once. The specimen comprised peripheral blood, sampled on day 0 of MenACWY control vaccination. The receptors here all came from an adult in good health. CDR3s include the opening cysteine and the closing phenylalanine or tryptophan. Size values are once, few and many counts, or a class for expanded clones, and some rows have none.

v_call,j_call,clone_size,cdr3_aa
TRBV19,TRBJ2-7,NA,CASSPTGTGGRSYEQYF
TRBV27,TRBJ1-2,NA,CASSRGPWTGEDYGYTF
TRBV30,TRBJ1-5,NA,CAWSVSGEQPQHF
TRBV7-8,TRBJ2-1,NA,CASSPLHDEQFF
TRBV7-8,TRBJ1-1,NA,CASSLAGGRNTEAFF
TRBV30,TRBJ1-4,few,CAWSADRGEKLFF
TRBV5-1,TRBJ1-5,once,CASSLEEIGANQPQHF
TRBV25-1,TRBJ2-1,NA,CASSGLGARNEQFF
TRBV29-1,TRBJ1-1,NA,CSVDGRHTEAFF
TRBV11-2,TRBJ1-1,NA,CASSLNGGNTEAFF
TRBV19,TRBJ1-3,NA,CASSIRGNRNTIYF
TRBV11-2,TRBJ2-1,NA,CASSARLAGIYNEQFF
TRBV5-1,TRBJ2-1,NA,CASSQDRTNNEQFF
TRBV29-1,TRBJ1-1,NA,CSARLGGNTEAFF
TRBV9,TRBJ2-5,NA,CASSVGTSGLRTQYF
TRBV6-6,TRBJ1-1,NA,CASSFVGGRMNTEAFF
TRBV19,TRBJ1-2,NA,CASKDRARANYGYTF
TRBV6-2/TRBV6-3,TRBJ1-5,NA,CASSPLGGSQHF
TRBV28,TRBJ2-2,NA,CASSLWELAGGPGELFF
TRBV19,TRBJ2-2,NA,CASSIDSSTGELFF
TRBV18,TRBJ1-1,NA,CASSPLRGPSTEAFF
TRBV6-5,TRBJ1-3,NA,CASSYSRLRDTIYF
TRBV4-3,TRBJ1-1,NA,CASSQAIGGGDTEAFF
TRBV4-1,TRBJ1-4,NA,CASSQIVAGWNEKLFF
TRBV19,TRBJ2-1,few,CASSIAAGYNEQFF
TRBV6-6,TRBJ1-3,NA,CASSSGSRSGNTIYF
TRBV18,TRBJ2-4,few,CASSPRIGWGELAKNIQYF
TRBV9,TRBJ2-7,NA,CASSVGSTAYEQYF
TRBV19,TRBJ1-4,NA,CASRTGLDEKLFF
TRBV3-1/TRBV3-2,TRBJ1-1,NA,CASSLPGVNTEAFF
TRBV9,TRBJ2-3,many,CASGYSGILTDTQYF
TRBV5-4,TRBJ2-7,NA,CASSTTRGRPYEQYF
TRBV2,TRBJ2-4,NA,CASGTIAKNIQYF
TRBV15,TRBJ1-3,NA,CATSADLAGNTIYF
TRBV5-6,TRBJ1-1,NA,CASSFFPGSREAFF
TRBV6-1,TRBJ2-3,NA,CASSEDIRGRSISDTQYF
TRBV7-3,TRBJ2-1,NA,CASSERAPGDEQFF
TRBV9,TRBJ2-7,NA,CASSPWTSSYEQYF
TRBV11-2,TRBJ2-7,NA,CASSSRDKQYF
TRBV11-2,TRBJ2-7,NA,CASSRVTSGTYEQYF
TRBV28,TRBJ1-2,NA,CASSLSGTGLNYGYTF
TRBV9,TRBJ2-2,NA,CASSVVPGELFF
TRBV5-1,TRBJ2-5,few,CASSLDGGQQETQYF
TRBV7-8,TRBJ2-1,NA,CASSLVLGRRNTQFF
TRBV2,TRBJ1-2,NA,CASSEGTGAYGYTF
TRBV19,TRBJ1-4,NA,CASRGPTGAFNEKLFF
TRBV5-5,TRBJ1-1,NA,CASSLGQGRVREAFF
TRBV5-1,TRBJ2-1,NA,CASSLISGSYNEQFF
TRBV5-6,TRBJ1-5,NA,CASSSELGQVYSNQPQHF
TRBV6-5,TRBJ1-1,NA,CASSYSRRRPEAFF
TRBV30,TRBJ2-7,NA,CAWSDGGGIRREQYF
TRBV7-9,TRBJ1-1,NA,CASSSGSWRDTEAFF
TRBV20-1,TRBJ2-7,NA,CSARVSYEQYF
TRBV9,TRBJ1-6,NA,CASSVGPTRGDSPLHF
TRBV30,TRBJ2-1,NA,CAWSLLAPRGRNEQFF
TRBV19,TRBJ2-3,NA,CASSTRLAGTDTQYF
TRBV30,TRBJ1-5,NA,CAWSTGASNQPQHF
TRBV6-2/TRBV6-3,TRBJ2-6,few,CASSLAANVLTF
TRBV18,TRBJ1-1,NA,CASSPVRGANTEAFF
TRBV19,TRBJ1-1,NA,CASTPLGSGKPPEAFF